This record concerns one T cell receptor (beta chain) sequence. The sample is drawn from a study of blood T cell repertoires in COVID-19. Looking at the study overall: T cells, B-cell-depleted T cells, or PBMCs provided the cDNA or gDNA that served as material.

Authors' analysis steps: The assay estimated nucleated cells by amplifying reference gene primers. The repertoire was sequenced with immunoSEQ multiplex PCR; TCRdb's copy has only in-frame clones and lacks some. V, J and clone size derive from that table, while D and trimming were established from the DNA sequence. This table has roughly 90,000 clones, about 89% appearing once. The CDR3 totals 17 residues. V dropped 3 bases and J dropped 8; count of bases not matched to a gene: 16. Per the germline V gene, CDR1 is KGHSH and CDR2 is LQKENI. The receptor's source is a human donor in a cohort sampled during active COVID-19. Sequencing was done on a sample of peripheral blood. The chain combines TRBV18 with TRBJ1-2; 9 nucleotides agree with TRBD1. CDR3 DNA: TGTGCCAGCTCACCCCCCGCGCGCGAACAGGGGGCGAGGGGCTACACCTTC. Protein sequence: CASSPPAREQGARGYTF. The full variable domain, its missing parts supplied by reference TRBV18 and TRBJ1-2, is NAGVMQNPRHLVRRRGQEARLRCSPMKGHSHVYWYRQLPEEGLKFMVYLQKENIIDESGMPKERFSAEFPKEGPSILRIQQVVRGDSAAYFCASSPPAREQGARGYTFGSGTRLTVV.